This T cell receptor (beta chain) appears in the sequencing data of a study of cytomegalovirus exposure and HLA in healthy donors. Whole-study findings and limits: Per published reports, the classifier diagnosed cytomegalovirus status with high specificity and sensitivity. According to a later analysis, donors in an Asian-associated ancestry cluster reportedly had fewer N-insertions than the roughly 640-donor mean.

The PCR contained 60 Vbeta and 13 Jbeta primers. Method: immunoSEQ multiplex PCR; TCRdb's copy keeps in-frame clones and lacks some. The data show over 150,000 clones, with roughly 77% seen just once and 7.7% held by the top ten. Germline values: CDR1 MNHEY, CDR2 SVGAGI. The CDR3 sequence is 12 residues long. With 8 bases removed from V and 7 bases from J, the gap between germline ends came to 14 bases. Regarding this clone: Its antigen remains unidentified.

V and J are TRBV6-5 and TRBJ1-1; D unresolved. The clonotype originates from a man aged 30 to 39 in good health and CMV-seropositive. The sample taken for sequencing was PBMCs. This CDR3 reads CASRETGNEAFF. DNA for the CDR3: TGTGCCAGCCGTGAGACGGGGAATGAAGCTTTCTTT.